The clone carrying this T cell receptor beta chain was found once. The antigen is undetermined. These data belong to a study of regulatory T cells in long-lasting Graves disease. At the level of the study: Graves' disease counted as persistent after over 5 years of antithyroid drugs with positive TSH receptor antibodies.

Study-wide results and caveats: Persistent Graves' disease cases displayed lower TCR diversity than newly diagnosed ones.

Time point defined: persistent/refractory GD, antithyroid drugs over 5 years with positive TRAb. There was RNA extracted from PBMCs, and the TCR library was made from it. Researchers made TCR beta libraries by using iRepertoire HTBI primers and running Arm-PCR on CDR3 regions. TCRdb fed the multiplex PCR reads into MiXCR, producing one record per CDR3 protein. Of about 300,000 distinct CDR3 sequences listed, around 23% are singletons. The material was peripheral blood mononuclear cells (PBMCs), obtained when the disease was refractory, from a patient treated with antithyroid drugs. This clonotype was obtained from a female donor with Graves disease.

DNA for the CDR3: TGTGCCAGCAGCCGCACCTTCCGGACGGGGTCTACCTCTGGGGCCAACGTCCTGACTTTC. Translation gives CASSRTFRTGSTSGANVLTF. J is TRBJ2-6 and V is TRBV6-2 or TRBV6-3, with D possibly being TRBD2 (5 bases). The CDR3 is 20 amino acids. V lost 6 bases, J lost 0 bases, and 24 bases lay in between. Germline lookup yields CDR1 MNHEY and CDR2 SVGEGT.